What follows are 20 T cell receptor beta chains derived from one specimen sequenced in a study of graft-versus-host responses after intestinal transplantation. The repertoire was sequenced with immunoSEQ multiplex PCR; TCRdb's copy has only in-frame clones and lacks some. The data contain about 38,000 clones, under 85% of them singletons. This specimen was PBMCs, taken about 38 months after transplant. All receptors derive from a human patient who received an intestinal transplant, so some T cells may come from the graft donor.

The genes are TRBV6-1 and TRBJ2-1; 8 positions match TRBD2. The CDR3 is 15 amino acids. Trimming at V came to 6 bases and at J to 10 bases, leaving 14 bases not matched to a gene. Germline loops: CDR1 MNHNS, CDR2 SASEGT. Here the CDR3 reads CASRGYGGTSLEQFF. DNA of the CDR3: TGTGCCAGCAGAGGTTATGGCGGGACTAGTCTGGAGCAGTTCTTC.

The CDR3 spells CASSKTGDGGYTF. CDR3 sequence (DNA): TGTGCCAGCAGCAAGACAGGGGATGGTGGCTACACCTTC. J is TRBJ1-2 and V is TRBV28; TRBD1 matches 8 bases. The J segment lost 7 bases and the V segment lost 6 bases, leaving 7 bases of the junction unmatched. The CDR3 totals 13 residues. CDR1 MDHEN and CDR2 SYDVKM come from the germline V gene.

This rearrangement joins TRBV28 to TRBJ1-3, with TRBD1 matching 7 bases. V dropped 7 bases and J dropped 2; count of bases not matched to a gene: 5. Germline loops: CDR1 MDHEN, CDR2 SYDVKM. This CDR3 region has 14 residues. CDR3 sequence reads: CASKRQGTGNTIYF. CDR3 DNA: TGTGCCAGCAAGAGACAGGGTACTGGAAACACCATATATTTT.

This clone was counted a few times. V and J are TRBV5-1 and TRBJ2-1, with 7 bases aligning to TRBD2. V was pared by 4 bases and J by 4 bases, with 8 bases of the junction left unmatched. The germline CDR1 and CDR2 sequences are SGHRS and YFSETQ. This CDR3 comprises 15 residues. DNA for the CDR3: TGCGCCAGCAGCCCGAGCGGGAAGGTGTACAATGAGCAGTTCTTC. Translating it yields CASSPSGKVYNEQFF.

The chain links TRBV5-6 to TRBJ2-7; 7 bases are a match to TRBD1. The CDR3 is 17 amino acids. Per the germline V gene, CDR1 is SGHDT and CDR2 is YYEEEE. Unmatched junction bases numbered 19, after V lost 4 bases and J lost 6 bases. CDR3 sequence: CASSDGPGGRGFGEQYF. CDR3 nucleotides: TGTGCCAGCAGCGATGGGCCAGGGGGACGGGGTTTCGGCGAGCAGTACTTC.

V and J are TRBV6-5 and TRBJ1-2; possible D gene TRBD1, 5 bases. Germline V CDR1 and CDR2: MNHEY, SVGAGI. The V end lost 2 bases, the J end lost 4 bases, and 11 bases lay between the germline ends. The CDR3 is 14 residues long. DNA of the CDR3: TGTGCCAGCAGTTACGACAGTGAAAGCTATGGCTACACCTTC. It encodes CASSYDSESYGYTF.

J is TRBJ1-2 and V is TRBV5-1; D remains ambiguous. V was cut by 0 bases and J by 3 bases, with 9 bases left in between. Germline V gives CDR1 SGHRS, CDR2 YFSETQ. This CDR3 spans 14 amino acids. This chain's CDR3 is CASSLDGKDYGYTF. The CDR3 region has the DNA TGCGCCAGCAGCTTGGATGGGAAAGACTATGGCTACACCTTC.

The chain couples TRBV7-3 to TRBJ2-7; no reliable D call. Trimming removed 4 bases at V and 0 bases at J, with 7 bases between. Germline V gene sequence: CDR1 SGHTA, CDR2 FQGTGA. The CDR3 sequence is 13 residues long. The CDR3 loop is CASSCRSSYEQYF. DNA of the CDR3: TGTGCCAGCAGCTGTCGCAGCTCCTACGAGCAGTACTTC.

This sequence joins TRBV18 and TRBJ1-1; the D gene is possibly TRBD1 (6 bases). Germline V CDR1 and CDR2: KGHSH, LQKENI. The V end lost 4 bases, the J end lost 3 bases, and 12 bases lay between the germline ends. The CDR3 length is 14 residues. The chain's CDR3 is CASSRGGGHTEAFF. CDR3 nucleotides: TGTGCCAGCTCACGTGGCGGGGGCCACACTGAAGCTTTCTTT.

Written as DNA, the CDR3 is TGTGCCAGCAGCTTAGACAGGGGGACAGATACGCAGTATTTT. Amino acids: CASSLDRGTDTQYF. The J gene is TRBJ2-3, the V gene TRBV7-9, with 8 bases identical to TRBD1. V was clipped by 1 base and J by 3 bases; unmatched bases: 0. There are 14 residues in the CDR3. Germline-derived CDR1 and CDR2 are SEHNR and FQNEAQ (reference sequence).

The chain uses TRBV5-6 and TRBJ2-7, with D tentatively TRBD1 (5 bases). The CDR3 spans 13 residues. V lost 0 bases and J lost 6, with 10 bases in between. Germline V CDR1 and CDR2: SGHDT, YYEEEE. The CDR3 protein is CASSLGSGPEQYF. DNA of the CDR3: TGTGCCAGCAGCTTGGGGTCAGGGCCCGAGCAGTACTTC.

V and J are TRBV7-8 and TRBJ2-2; 10 positions agree with TRBD2. V trimming: 2 bases; J trimming: 0 bases; junction bases outside the gene matches: 12. The CDR3 length is 20 residues. In germline, CDR1 is SGHVS, CDR2 FQNEAQ. The CDR3 nucleotides read TGTGCCAGCAGCTTAAAGCCCAGCGGGAGGGCTCTCGCGAACACCGGGGAGCTGTTTTTT. This codes for CASSLKPSGRALANTGELFF. Variable domain in full (rest from reference TRBV7-8 and TRBJ2-2): GAGVSQSPRYKVAKRGQDVALRCDPISGHVSLFWYQQALGQGPEFLTYFQNEAQLDKSGLPSDRFFAERPEGSVSTLKIQRTQQEDSAVYLCASSLKPSGRALANTGELFFGEGSRLTVL.

The rearrangement links TRBV7-3 to TRBJ2-7; D is uncertain. Germline CDR1 and CDR2: SGHTA and FQGTGA. This CDR3 comprises 16 residues. Trimming cost V 5 bases and J 3 bases, with 20 bases left between them. The CDR3 sequence: CASSPAPIDEYYEQYF. CDR3 DNA: TGTGCCAGCAGCCCCGCTCCCATCGACGAATACTACGAGCAGTACTTC. The full variable domain, with the rest looked up from reference TRBV7-3 and TRBJ2-7, is GAGVSQTPSNKVTEKGKYVELRCDPISGHTALYWYRQSLGQGPEFLIYFQGTGAADDSGLPNDRFFAVRPEGSVSTLKIQRTERGDSAVYLCASSPAPIDEYYEQYFGPGTRLTVT.

This clone came up a few times. V usage is TRBV4-1 and J usage is TRBJ2-1; 10 bases map to TRBD2. The CDR3 extends over 16 amino acids. Germline-derived CDR1 and CDR2 are MGHRA and YSYEKL. The J segment lost 8 bases and the V segment lost 4 bases, leaving 11 bases of the junction unmatched. The CDR3 loop reads CASSRLIAGGIYEQFF. CDR3 in DNA: TGCGCCAGCAGCCGACTTATAGCGGGAGGCATCTATGAGCAGTTCTTC.

This chain connects TRBV9 to TRBJ2-6, with no clear D. The V gene's germline CDR1 is SGDLS and CDR2 YYNGEE. Deletions cut 0 bases from V and 0 bases from J, with 7 bases between. This CDR3 is built from 16 residues. The CDR3 DNA reads TGTGCCAGCAGCGTAGGGCAGTCCTCTGGGGCCAACGTCCTGACTTTC. Protein product: CASSVGQSSGANVLTF. Combining the CDR3 with reference TRBV9 and TRBJ2-6 gives the whole variable domain DSGVTQTPKHLITATGQRVTLRCSPRSGDLSVYWYQQSLDQGLQFLIQYYNGEERAKGNILERFSAQQFPDLHSELNLSSLELGDSALYFCASSVGQSSGANVLTFGAGSRLTVL.

The genes are TRBV2 and TRBJ1-1; tentatively, D is TRBD1 (5 bases). The CDR3 covers 14 residues. CDR1 is SNHLY, CDR2 FYNNEI, per germline. Trimming took off 6 bases at V and 0 bases at J, with 11 bases between the two ends. The CDR3 sequence is CASSSRALNTEAFF. For the CDR3, the DNA is TGTGCCAGCAGCTCCAGGGCGCTGAACACTGAAGCTTTCTTT. The full variable domain, rest sourced from reference TRBV2 and TRBJ1-1, is EPEVTQTPSHQVTQMGQEVILRCVPISNHLYFYWYRQILGQKVEFLVSFYNNEISEKSEIFDDQFSVERPDGSNFTLKIRSTKLEDSAMYFCASSSRALNTEAFFGQGTRLTVV.

Only one count was recorded for this clone. The chain uses TRBV13 and TRBJ1-3; tentative D call: TRBD1 (5 bases). Germline CDR1 reads PRHDT; CDR2 reads FYEKMQ (reference sequence). Trimming cost V 6 bases and J 2 bases, with 17 bases left between them. The CDR3 totals 16 residues. CDR3 sequence: CASSWGEQGAGNTIYF. Written as DNA, the CDR3 is TGTGCCAGCAGTTGGGGGGAACAAGGGGCTGGAAACACCATATATTTT.

CDR3 loop: CATSIETGELFF. The CDR3 bases are TGTGCCACCAGCATCGAGACCGGGGAGCTGTTTTTT. This sequence joins TRBV15 and TRBJ2-2; the D is unclear. Germline V lookup: CDR1 LNHNV, CDR2 YYDKDF (reference sequence). This CDR3 is built from 12 residues. The ends were cut back, 4 bases at V and 5 bases at J, with 5 bases in the middle.

V usage is TRBV19 and J usage is TRBJ1-1; D uncertain. This CDR3 spans 13 amino acids. Looked up from germline, CDR1 is LNHDA and CDR2 is SQIVND (reference sequence). Trimming left V 3 bases short and J 0 bases short, with 5 bases between. The CDR3, as DNA: TGTGCCAGTAGTATGGCTATGAACACTGAAGCTTTCTTT. The encoded protein is CASSMAMNTEAFF.

V gene TRBV5-4 combines with J gene TRBJ2-5; weak D call: TRBD2 (6 bases). V was cut by 4 bases and J by 5 bases, with 15 bases left in between. This CDR3 region has 14 residues. The germline CDR1 and CDR2 sequences are SGHNT and YYREEE (reference sequence). The CDR3 sequence is CASSELSGLETQYF. CDR3 coding DNA: TGTGCCAGCAGCGAGCTTAGCGGATTGGAGACCCAGTACTTC. The full variable domain, completed using reference TRBV5-4 and TRBJ2-5, is ETGVTQSPTHLIKTRGQQVTLRCSSQSGHNTVSWYQQALGQGPQFIFQYYREEENGRGNFPPRFSGLQFPNYSSELNVNALELDDSALYLCASSELSGLETQYFGPGTRLLVL.